This TCR beta chain was captured by sequencing in a study of CD8 T cells in Susac syndrome (dated by TCRdb to the late 2010s). Study-wide context: Repertoire sequencing was used to test whether CD8+ T cell activation and differentiation in Susac syndrome was antigen driven. The study at large found these results: The number of individuals in the TCR sequencing and HLA analysis was recognized as being relatively small.

V is shortened by 4 bases, J by 4 bases, and the region joining them spans 16 bases. Measured from the cysteine to the phenylalanine, the CDR3 is 15 residues long. Of all the DNA, just the CDR3 is kept, 45 bases in frame from base 1. The CDR1 and CDR2 encoded by the germline V gene are MGHRA and YSYEKL. RNA was extracted with the RNeasy kit and 0.5 to 1 ug was reverse transcribed using random hexamers. The immunoSEQ multiplex PCR assay, covering 54 Vbeta and 13 Jbeta segments, was used to amplify TCR beta CDR3 regions. Bias from PCR amplification was corrected by using a synthetic template baseline for primer optimization and for computational correction. The paper's processing steps were these. Only productive sequences were kept, with reads annotated to V, D and J genes according to IMGT and analyzed in immunoSEQ Analyzer. Clonality was calculated as one minus the Shannon entropy normalized by log2 of the number of productive unique sequences. Public and private clones were assessed among the 100 most prevalent clones of each patient and control. Susac-specific clones were defined as absent from healthy and MS cohorts, 1052 published viral clones and other ImmuneACCESS disease sequences. In-frame beta chains were kept once TCRdb had trimmed the public reads at Q25 with fastp and called clones with MiXCR. Rows matching on CDR3 protein sequence are summarized as one entry with the most common DNA and genes. The V and J calls come from TCRdb's annotation, not from the publication. This sample holds roughly 130,000 distinct CDR3 sequences; roughly 94% were observed only once. The top ten constitute approximately 0.13% of the sample.

High-throughput TCR beta sequencing profiled peripheral blood CD8+ and CD4+ T cells from healthy donors, Susac syndrome patients and multiple sclerosis patients. The multiple sclerosis controls were treatment-naive patients whose relapsing-remitting disease, either stable or active, fulfilled the revised McDonald criteria. Bulk CD8+ and CD4+ T cells were purified by magnetic negative isolation, whereas CD8+ TEMRA cells were enriched by FACS. Blood was collected in EDTA tubes and processed within 24 hours, with PBMCs isolated through density gradient centrifugation. PBMCs intended for TCR sequencing were cryopreserved in liquid nitrogen and were subsequently thawed in a 37 degrees C water bath. The sorted or isolated CD4+, CD8+ and CD8+ TEMRA cells reached a purity of at least 90%. Note on this clonotype: Its antigen is unknown. The sample holds no much larger clone one base away, and base qualities are not on file.

What was sequenced was CD4+ T cells from PBMCs. The origin of this receptor is a human donor with multiple sclerosis. The chain is assembled from TRBV4-1 and TRBJ1-2; TRBD1 is a weak D gene call, 6 bases matching. The CDR3 amino acid sequence is: CASSLEGGEAYGYTF. The nucleotides are TGCGCCAGCAGCCTGGAGGGGGGGGAGGCCTATGGCTACACCTTC.